The 25 T cell receptor beta chains below were found in one sample sequenced in a study of OX40 agonist ivuxolimab in advanced cancers. TCRdb's copy holds only in-frame clones and misses some; the assay was immunoSEQ multiplex PCR. The table has about 53,000 clones, approximately 81% seen once; the top ten hold around 4.3%. The source material was CD4+ or CD8+ T cells sorted from blood, sampled in a trial of the OX40 agonist ivuxolimab. The receptors stem from an adult with an advanced solid tumor such as melanoma, head and neck, liver or kidney cancer.

J is TRBJ2-2 and V is TRBV21-1; the table gives TRBD2 as D, unverified against the DNA. TRBV21-1 is assigned pseudogene status. This CDR3 has 17 residues. DNA of the CDR3: TGTGCCAGCAGCCTGACTAGCCGCACCTTGAACACCGGGGAGCTGTTTTTT. Its protein is CASSLTSRTLNTGELFF.

The chain uses TRBV28 and TRBJ2-5; 8 positions match TRBD1. CDR1 and CDR2 (germline): MDHEN, SYDVKM. This CDR3 is 16 amino acids long. V was clipped by 3 bases and J by 4 bases; unmatched bases: 10. The CDR3: CASSFTGTGRGETQYF. CDR3 sequence (DNA): TGTGCCAGCAGTTTCACTGGGACAGGCCGAGGAGAGACCCAGTACTTC.

This chain links TRBV19 with TRBJ2-1; D gene unclear. Germline CDR1 is LNHDA and CDR2 is SQIVND (reference sequence). Trimming left V 3 bases short and J 2 bases short, with 11 bases between. The CDR3 has 15 residues. For the CDR3, the DNA is TGTGCCAGTAGTATTGAGTCCCTAGCCTACAATGAGCAGTTCTTC. It yields the protein CASSIESLAYNEQFF.

This clone has just a few counts. The chain links TRBV7-9 to TRBJ2-5; D may be TRBD1 (6 bases). Germline-derived CDR1 and CDR2 are SEHNR and FQNEAQ (reference sequence). This CDR3 spans 13 amino acids. V was clipped by 4 bases and J by 4 bases, with 10 bases between them. CDR3 sequence reads: CASSWGRGETQYF. The CDR3, as DNA: TGTGCCAGCAGCTGGGGCAGGGGAGAGACCCAGTACTTC.

The CDR3 loop is CASSPQGSGSSYNEQFF. The CDR3 DNA follows: TGTGCCAGCAGCCCCCAGGGTAGCGGGAGCTCCTACAATGAGCAGTTCTTC. The gene calls are TRBV9 and TRBJ2-1, with TRBD2 matching 9 bases. Germline V gene data show CDR1 as SGDLS and CDR2 as YYNGEE. This CDR3 has 17 amino acids. The V and J ends lost 4 bases and 0 bases, in that order; junction bases with no gene match: 8.

This chain uses TRBV7-6 with TRBJ2-3; D is uncertain. Germline V gene lookup returns CDR1 SGHVS and CDR2 FNYEAQ. This CDR3 has 14 residues. The V end lost 3 bases, the J end lost 0 bases, and 7 bases lay between the germline ends. The CDR3 here is CASSLDVSTDTQYF. The CDR3 nucleotides read TGTGCCAGCAGCTTGGACGTTAGCACAGATACGCAGTATTTT.

The V call is TRBV9, the J call TRBJ2-7; D not resolved. The CDR3 consists of 12 residues. The V and J ends lost 1 base and 6 bases respectively, with 8 bases between them. Germline V gives CDR1 SGDLS, CDR2 YYNGEE. CDR3 sequence reads: CASSVNRGEQYF. CDR3 coding DNA: TGTGCCAGCAGCGTAAACAGAGGCGAGCAGTACTTC. Complete variable domain (other parts from reference TRBV9 and TRBJ2-7): DSGVTQTPKHLITATGQRVTLRCSPRSGDLSVYWYQQSLDQGLQFLIQYYNGEERAKGNILERFSAQQFPDLHSELNLSSLELGDSALYFCASSVNRGEQYFGPGTRLTVT.

V and J are TRBV9 and TRBJ1-1; 8 bases fit TRBD1. The CDR3 is 14 amino acids. V lost 4 bases and J lost 2; bases outside the gene matches: 4. Germline V gene lookup returns CDR1 SGDLS and CDR2 YYNGEE. CDR3: CASSSGQENTEAFF. CDR3 coding DNA: TGTGCCAGCAGCTCGGGACAGGAAAACACTGAAGCTTTCTTT.

The chain recombines TRBV11-2 with TRBJ2-1, with 7 bases that match TRBD1. This CDR3 region has 13 residues. Looked up from germline, CDR1 is SGHAT and CDR2 is FQNNGV. The junction had 1 base not matched to a gene; V was cut back by 5 bases and J by 3 bases. The CDR3 nucleotides read TGTGCCAGCAGCGACAGGGACTACAATGAGCAGTTCTTC. This gives the protein CASSDRDYNEQFF.

This clone was found once. This sequence joins TRBV7-3 and TRBJ2-7, with a weak D call TRBD2 (6 bases). The ends were cut back, 4 bases at V and 2 bases at J, with 15 bases in the middle. CDR3 length: 15 amino acids. In germline, CDR1 is SGHTA, CDR2 FQGTGA. CDR3 nucleotide sequence: TGTGCCAGCAGCTCCCTGGGCGGGACGACCTACGAGCAGTACTTC. It is translated as CASSSLGGTTYEQYF.

The chain joins TRBV11-2 to TRBJ1-1; the D is unclear. The CDR3 totals 13 residues. The ends were cut back, 5 bases at V and 4 bases at J, with 11 bases in the middle. The germline CDR1 and CDR2 sequences are SGHAT and FQNNGV. This CDR3 is CASSPSVGTEAFF. The CDR3 DNA reads TGTGCCAGCAGCCCCTCGGTAGGCACTGAAGCTTTCTTT.

V and J are TRBV5-6 and TRBJ1-6; 10 nucleotides agree with TRBD1. The CDR3 consists of 16 residues. Germline CDR1 is SGHDT and CDR2 is YYEEEE. J was trimmed by 7 bases and V by 4 bases; bases with no gene match: 8. The CDR3 DNA follows: TGTGCCAGCAGCCGCAAAGGGACAGGGGTCAATTCACCCCTCCACTTT. Amino acids: CASSRKGTGVNSPLHF.

V is TRBV7-2 and J is TRBJ2-6; the D is unclear. Between the trimmed V and J ends, which lost 1 base and 4 bases, there was a span of 8 bases. Germline-derived CDR1 and CDR2 are SGHTA and FQGNSA. The CDR3 length is 15 residues. DNA for the CDR3: TGTGCCAGCAGCTTAGGGCCCATAGGGGCCAACGTCCTGACTTTC. Translating gives CASSLGPIGANVLTF.

The V and J genes are TRBV6-5 and TRBJ1-6, with D maybe TRBD1 (6 bases). CDR1 and CDR2 (germline): MNHEY, SVGAGI. V was clipped by 6 bases and J by 9 bases, with 15 bases between them. The CDR3 totals 14 residues. CDR3 in DNA: TGTGCCAGCAGATACAGGGAGAATTTTTCACCCCTCCACTTT. Protein: CASRYRENFSPLHF.

The chain uses TRBV2 and TRBJ2-5; TRBD1 agrees at 7 bases. This CDR3 comprises 14 residues. With 4 bases clipped from V and 2 bases from J, the junction kept 4 bases outside the gene matches. CDR1 SNHLY and CDR2 FYNNEI come from the germline V gene. CDR3 protein: CASSGQGNQETQYF. The CDR3 nucleotides are TGTGCCAGCAGTGGACAGGGTAATCAAGAGACCCAGTACTTC.

This chain uses TRBV19 with TRBJ1-1; D gene uncertain. The CDR3 runs to 14 residues. CDR1 is LNHDA and CDR2 is SQIVND in the germline V gene (reference sequence). Trimming shortened V by 3 bases and J by 4 bases, and 12 bases separated the two germline ends. As DNA, the CDR3 is TGTGCCAGTAGTATGGTAGGGATCGGCACTGAAGCTTTCTTT. This sequence encodes CASSMVGIGTEAFF. Full variable domain (outside the CDR3, taken from reference TRBV19 and TRBJ1-1): DGGITQSPKYLFRKEGQNVTLSCEQNLNHDAMYWYRQDPGQGLRLIYYSQIVNDFQKGDIAEGYSVSREKKESFPLTVTSAQKNPTAFYLCASSMVGIGTEAFFGQGTRLTVV.

CDR3 DNA: TGTGCCAGCAGCTTAAGGTCCGGTTCTGGGGCCAACGTCCTGACTTTC. Protein: CASSLRSGSGANVLTF. The chain is built from TRBV7-2 and TRBJ2-6; D uncertain. The germline gives CDR1 SGHTA, CDR2 FQGNSA. V lost 2 bases, J lost 1 base, and 9 bases lay in between. The CDR3 loop spans 16 amino acids.

The chain carries TRBV7-2 and TRBJ1-5; a possible D gene is TRBD1 (6 bases). The germline gives CDR1 SGHTA, CDR2 FQGNSA. The V end was cut by 1 base, the J end by 2 bases, with 15 bases between. This CDR3 is built from 17 residues. The CDR3 nucleotides read TGTGCCAGCAGCTTAGTCCCCCAGGGGCTGGGCAATCAGCCCCAGCATTTT. Translating it yields CASSLVPQGLGNQPQHF. The full variable domain, rest sourced from reference TRBV7-2 and TRBJ1-5, is GAGVSQSPSNKVTEKGKDVELRCDPISGHTALYWYRQSLGQGLEFLIYFQGNSAPDKSGLPSDRFSAERTGGSVSTLTIQRTQQEDSAVYLCASSLVPQGLGNQPQHFGDGTRLSIL.

On this clone itself: The conserved closing phenylalanine or tryptophan is absent in this CDR3, likely reflecting a read error. No DNA is shown, since the ends of the CDR3 on it are uncertain; the CDR3 is the one TCRdb lists. The chain couples TRBV25-1 to TRBJ2-7; no check of the table's D call, TRBD2, against the DNA was made. Including both end residues, the CDR3 is 13 amino acids long. Germline V gene sequence: CDR1 MGHDK, CDR2 SYGVNS. CDR3 in amino acids: CASSPAGKTSLVL.

V usage is TRBV6-1 and J usage is TRBJ1-5, with D unresolved. Trimming took off 2 bases at V and 9 bases at J, with 11 bases between the two ends. Germline lookup yields CDR1 MNHNS and CDR2 SASEGT. The CDR3 has 13 amino acids. This CDR3 is CASSETPFAPQHF. The CDR3 DNA reads TGTGCCAGCAGTGAAACTCCGTTCGCGCCCCAGCATTTT.

The chain links TRBV19 to TRBJ1-1; D call uncertain. V was clipped by 4 bases and J by 4 bases, with 13 bases between them. The germline V gene encodes CDR1 LNHDA and CDR2 SQIVND (reference sequence). The CDR3 length is 14 residues. CDR3 sequence reads: CASSTRNVGTEAFF. CDR3 bases: TGTGCCAGTAGTACCCGGAATGTGGGCACTGAAGCTTTCTTT.

The V and J genes are TRBV6-1 and TRBJ1-1, with TRBD1 matching over 8 bases. The CDR3 loop spans 13 amino acids. J gave up 4 bases and V 11 bases, and 9 bases lay outside the gene matches. CDR1 and CDR2 from the germline V gene are MNHNS and SASEGT. Here the CDR3 DNA reads TGTGCCTCCGAGGACAGGGCCAGCACTGAAGCTTTCTTT. Translating it yields CASEDRASTEAFF.

The V gene is TRBV10-1, the J gene TRBJ2-4, with D tentatively TRBD2 (6 bases). Germline CDR1 is WNHNN and CDR2 is SYGVQD (reference sequence). V was cut by 3 bases and J by 0 bases, with 9 bases left in between. The CDR3 has 15 residues. CDR3 region: CASSDSGVAKNIQYF. The CDR3 bases are TGCGCCAGCAGTGACTCGGGAGTAGCCAAAAACATTCAGTACTTC.

The chain uses TRBV12-5 and TRBJ2-1, with 15 bases identical to TRBD2. With V trimmed by 6 bases and J by 7 bases, 10 bases remained unmatched. CDR3 length: 17 residues. The germline gives CDR1 LGHNT, CDR2 FRNRAP. CDR3 sequence: CASGLGTSGRSRNEQFF. The DNA for the CDR3 is TGTGCTAGTGGCCTTGGGACTAGCGGGAGGTCTCGAAATGAGCAGTTCTTC.

This rearrangement joins TRBV28 to TRBJ1-6, with 9 bases matching TRBD1. V lost 6 bases, J lost 7 bases, and 4 bases stayed unmatched. The CDR3 extends over 14 amino acids. Germline assignment: CDR1 MDHEN and CDR2 SYDVKM. CDR3 residues: CASRTGGLNSPLHF. The CDR3 DNA follows: TGTGCCAGCAGGACAGGGGGGCTAAATTCACCCCTCCACTTT.